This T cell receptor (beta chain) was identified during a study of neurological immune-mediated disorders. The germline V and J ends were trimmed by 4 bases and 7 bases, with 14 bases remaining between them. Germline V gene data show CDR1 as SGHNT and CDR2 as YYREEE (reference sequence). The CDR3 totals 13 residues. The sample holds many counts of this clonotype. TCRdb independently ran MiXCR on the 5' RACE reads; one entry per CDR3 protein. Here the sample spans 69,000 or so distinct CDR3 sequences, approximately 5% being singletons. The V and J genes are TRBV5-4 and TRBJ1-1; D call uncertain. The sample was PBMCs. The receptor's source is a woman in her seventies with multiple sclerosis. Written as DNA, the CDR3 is TGTGCCAGCAGCGCCGACATAAAGGGTGAAGCTTTCTTT. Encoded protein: CASSADIKGEAFF.